This T cell receptor beta chain was observed in a study of OX40 agonist ivuxolimab in advanced cancers. Whole-study context: Every patient in dose escalation had hepatocellular carcinoma, melanoma, renal cell or head and neck cancer. The study, taken as a whole, reports: CD4+ and CD8+ blood T cells expanded clonally by week 6 at 0.1 to 3.0 mg/kg. On average, CD8+ T cells showed a greater number of expanded clones than CD4+.

In the case of this clone: Its target is not known.

V lost 6 bases and J 0 bases, leaving 12 bases between the germline ends. The CDR3 sequence is 14 residues long. Germline V gives CDR1 ENHRY, CDR2 SYGVKD. Profiling relied on immunoSEQ multiplex PCR, and the TCRdb table lists in-frame clones only, not all of them. The sample shows around 58,000 clones, around 87% of them seen only once. This TCR was recovered from an adult with an advanced solid tumor such as melanoma, head and neck, liver or kidney cancer. The sequencing here drew on CD4+ or CD8+ T cells sorted from blood, taken in a trial of the OX40 agonist ivuxolimab. The J gene is TRBJ2-7, the V gene TRBV10-3, with a tentative D call TRBD1 (6 bases). In DNA, the CDR3 is TGTGCCATCAGCCGACAGGAGAGCTCCTACGAGCAGTACTTC. Amino acid sequence: CAISRQESSYEQYF.